This TCR beta chain was documented in a study of blood T cell repertoires in COVID-19. Clones were read by immunoSEQ multiplex PCR, and TCRdb kept only the in-frame ones, dropping some. The repertoire holds almost 200,000 clones, with roughly 83% as singletons. Germline loops: CDR1 LNHNV, CDR2 YYDKDF (reference sequence). The germline V and J ends were trimmed by 8 bases and 0 bases, with 14 bases remaining between them. This CDR3 has 15 amino acids. Sequenced: peripheral blood. This TCR came from a woman in her 40s with COVID-19, enrolled during active disease. The genes are TRBV15 and TRBJ1-3, with D tentatively TRBD1 (6 bases). The CDR3: CATHSRGASGNTIYF. The CDR3 DNA reads as TGTGCCACCCATAGCAGGGGAGCCTCTGGAAACACCATATATTTT.